The sequence of this TCR beta chain was determined in a study of blood T cell repertoires in COVID-19. In the study overall: The United States, Italy and Spain were the sources of the acute and convalescent COVID-19 samples. T cells, B-cell-depleted T cells, or PBMCs provided the cDNA or gDNA that served as material.

Germline CDR1 MNHNY, CDR2 SVGAGI (reference sequence). The CDR3 sequence is 14 residues long. The J segment lost 9 bases and the V segment lost 0 bases, leaving 3 bases of the junction unmatched. This clone was observed once. As processed by the authors: Reference gene primer amplification gave nucleated cell count estimates. Generated by immunoSEQ multiplex PCR, the TCRdb table keeps only in-frame clones and is missing some. From that table come the V and J calls and clone size; the DNA was used to work out D and trimming. The sample contains hundreds of thousands of clones, 60% to 75% of which appear only once.

Sequencing was performed on peripheral blood. V is TRBV6-6 and J is TRBJ2-1; 9 positions agree with TRBD1. This receptor was taken from a woman older than 75 with acute or convalescent COVID-19. CDR3 protein: CASSYSKDRGEQFF. The CDR3 DNA is TGTGCCAGCAGTTACTCGAAGGACAGGGGTGAGCAGTTCTTC.